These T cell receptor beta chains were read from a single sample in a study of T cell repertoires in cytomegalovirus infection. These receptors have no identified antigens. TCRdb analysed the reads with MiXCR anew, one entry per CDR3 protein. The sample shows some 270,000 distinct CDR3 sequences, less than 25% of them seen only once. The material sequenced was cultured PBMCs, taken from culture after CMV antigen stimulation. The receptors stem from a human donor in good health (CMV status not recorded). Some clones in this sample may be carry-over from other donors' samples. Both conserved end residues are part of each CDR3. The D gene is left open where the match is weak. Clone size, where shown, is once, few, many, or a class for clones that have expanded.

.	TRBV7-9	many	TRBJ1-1	TGTGCCAGCAGCCCCCCATCCAGGACGGAATCGGACACTGAAGCTTTCTTT	CASSPPSRTESDTEAFF
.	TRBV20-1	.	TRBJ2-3	TGCAGTGCTAGGTCCCCTGACTCCCAGAATGCAGATACGCAGTATTTT	CSARSPDSQNADTQYF
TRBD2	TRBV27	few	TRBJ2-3	TGTGCCAGCAGGAAGGGGACTAGCGGGAGGTGGAGGGATACGCAGTATTTT	CASRKGTSGRWRDTQYF
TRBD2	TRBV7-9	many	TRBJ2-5	TGTGCCAGCAGCCCTCTAGCGGGCGGGGGATTCGAGACCCAGTACTTC	CASSPLAGGGFETQYF
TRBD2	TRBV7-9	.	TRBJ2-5	TGTGCCAGCAGCCAAAAAGCGGGAGGAGTAGAGACCCAGTACTTC	CASSQKAGGVETQYF
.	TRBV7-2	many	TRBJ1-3	TGTGCCAGCAGGATGGCTTCCTCTGGAAACACCATATATTTT	CASRMASSGNTIYF
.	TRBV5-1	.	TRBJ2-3	TGCGCCAGCAGCAGTCAGGCTGCCGACACAGATACGCAGTATTTT	CASSSQAADTDTQYF
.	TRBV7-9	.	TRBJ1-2	TGTGCCAGCAGCTTAGCCCGGGGCCATTCTTTCTATGGCTACACCTTC	CASSLARGHSFYGYTF
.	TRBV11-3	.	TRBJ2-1	TGTGCCAGCACCTACCAGGGAAGTTATTCGTACAATGAGCAGTTCTTC	CASTYQGSYSYNEQFF
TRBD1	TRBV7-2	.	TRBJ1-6	TGTGCCAGCAGCTTAGCGGGGTGGGACAGGGCTTTCGCAAATAATTCATCCCTCCACTTT	CASSLAGWDRAFANNSSLHF